The present TCR beta chain was sequenced within a study of T cells in Graves' hyperthyroidism and ophthalmopathy. Study-level findings and limits: Blood shared most expanded thyroid clonotypes above 0.001.

Unmatched junction bases numbered 7, after V lost 2 bases and J lost 0 bases. The CDR3 is made up of 18 amino acids. Germline V gene sequence: CDR1 LNHDA, CDR2 SQIVND (reference sequence). Diagnosis of hyperthyroidism was new in patients aged 18 to 65, and its duration was under 2 months. Patients having uncontrolled infection, another autoimmune disease, pregnancy or lactation were not included. Each diagnosis drew on symptoms, thyroxine, TRAb, thyroid ultrasound and orbital computed tomography findings. As concerns this clonotype: Its antigen is not known.

Researchers took RNA transcripts and amplified the TCR beta CDR3 regions from them. TCR CDR3 regions were first amplified by RT-PCR with HTBI primers. Using its own MiXCR run on the multiplex PCR reads, TCRdb lists one record per CDR3 protein. The table lists over 450,000 distinct CDR3 sequences, 13% to 15% of them singletons. Sequencing was done on a sample of blood. This clonotype was obtained from a young woman with Graves' hyperthyroidism. J is TRBJ2-6 and V is TRBV19, with 7 nucleotides matching TRBD2. CDR3 coding DNA: TGTGCCAGTAGTATACTAAAGGGCGGGAGCTCTGGGGCCAACGTCCTGACTTTC. Amino acid sequence: CASSILKGGSSGANVLTF.